Following are 17 T cell receptor beta chains from one sample sequenced in a study of patients and donors after allogeneic stem cell transplantation. TCRdb used MiXCR to reprocess the RT-PCR reads, holding one entry per CDR3 protein. Of about 230,000 distinct CDR3 sequences in the sample, 13% to 15% were seen once. The sequenced sample consisted of blood, either unsorted or a sorted T cell fraction (not recorded which). These receptors all stem from a human donor who was either an allogeneic HSCT recipient or a stem cell or donor lymphocyte infusion donor (not recorded which). It is not recorded whose cells these are; they may come from a transplant donor.

This clonotype has ten or more counts. The V call is TRBV12-3 or TRBV12-4, the J call TRBJ2-1; 7 nucleotides align to TRBD2. This CDR3 region has 13 residues. Trimming took 5 bases from V and 7 from J; bases not matched to a gene: 5. The CDR3 DNA follows: TGTGCCAGCAGTCACGGGGGGTTGAATGAGCAGTTCTTC. This codes for CASSHGGLNEQFF.

At least ten counts were recorded for this clonotype. The chain links TRBV6-1 to TRBJ2-7, with 9 positions matching TRBD2. The length of the CDR3 is 14 residues. The junction had 9 bases not matched to a gene; V was cut back by 6 bases and J by 6 bases. CDR1 MNHNS and CDR2 SASEGT come from the germline V gene. CDR3 sequence reads: CASSQGLARGEQYF. In nucleotides, the CDR3 is TGTGCCAGCAGCCAGGGACTAGCCCGCGGCGAGCAGTACTTC.

Many counts were recorded for this clonotype. The CDR3: CASSPYRVYSHEQYF. The DNA for the CDR3 is TGTGCCAGCAGTCCCTACAGGGTTTATTCCCACGAGCAGTACTTC. The V call is TRBV27, the J call TRBJ2-7, with D perhaps matching TRBD1 (6 bases). CDR1 MNHEY and CDR2 SMNVEV come from the germline V gene (reference sequence). The CDR3 sequence is 15 residues long. The V end was cut by 5 bases, the J end by 5 bases, with 19 bases between.

V is TRBV20-1 and J is TRBJ2-7; 7 bases agree with TRBD1. Germline loops: CDR1 DFQATT, CDR2 SNEGSKA (reference sequence). The junction had 21 bases not matched to a gene; V was cut back by 6 bases and J by 4 bases. The CDR3 runs to 17 residues. The CDR3 nucleotides read TGCAGTGCCCACCTAGTACAGGGGCTGGGCGGTATATACGAGCAGTACTTC. It yields the protein CSAHLVQGLGGIYEQYF.

J is TRBJ1-3 and V is TRBV7-8; D perhaps matches TRBD1 (5 bases). The germline gives CDR1 SGHVS, CDR2 FQNEAQ. V dropped 3 bases and J dropped 1 base, with 13 bases sitting between them. This CDR3 has 16 amino acids. The CDR3 loop reads CASSFGEGASGNTIYF. The CDR3 region has the DNA TGTGCCAGCAGCTTCGGGGAAGGGGCATCTGGAAACACCATATATTTT.

The rearrangement uses TRBV9 and TRBJ1-5; 7 nucleotides agree with TRBD1. Trimming cost V 3 bases and J 3 bases; bases outside gene matches: 3. CDR3 length: 14 amino acids. Germline lookup yields CDR1 SGDLS and CDR2 YYNGEE. The CDR3 protein is CASSETGHNQPQHF. The CDR3 bases are TGTGCCAGCAGCGAGACAGGGCACAATCAGCCCCAGCATTTT.

The chain joins TRBV7-9 to TRBJ1-2; maybe TRBD1 (6 bases). Trimming pared 5 bases from V and 2 bases from J, leaving 15 bases between. Germline V gene lookup returns CDR1 SEHNR and CDR2 FQNEAQ (reference sequence). CDR3 length equals 15 residues. CDR3 residues: CASSPQRTENYGYTF. As DNA, the CDR3 is TGTGCCAGCAGCCCCCAGCGGACAGAGAACTATGGCTACACCTTC.

The gene calls are TRBV29-1 and TRBJ1-6; 7 nucleotides match TRBD1. V shed 5 bases, J shed 7 bases, and the junction held 5 bases outside the gene matches. The CDR3 is 13 amino acids. Looked up from germline, CDR1 is SQVTM and CDR2 is ANQGSEA. The CDR3 DNA is TGCAGCGTTCTGGGGACAGACAATTCACCCCTCCACTTT. Translated: CSVLGTDNSPLHF. The variable domain in full, with the rest retrieved from reference TRBV29-1 and TRBJ1-6, is SAVISQKPSRDICQRGTSLTIQCQVDSQVTMMFWYRQQPGQSLTLIATANQGSEATYESGFVIDKFPISRPNLTFSTLTVSNMSPEDSSIYLCSVLGTDNSPLHFGNGTRLTVT.

This clonotype was counted between two and nine times. The J gene is TRBJ1-2, the V gene TRBV20-1; D perhaps matches TRBD1 (5 bases). The CDR3 loop spans 12 amino acids. The ends were cut back, 5 bases at V and 8 bases at J, with 15 bases in the middle. The germline V gene has CDR1 DFQATT and CDR2 SNEGSKA (reference sequence). CDR3: CSALTDSYGYTF. The CDR3, as DNA: TGCAGTGCTCTGACCGACAGTTACGGCTACACCTTC.

This chain links TRBV10-2 with TRBJ1-2, with TRBD1 matching 7 bases. The CDR3 runs 15 residues. The ends lost 4 bases at V and 2 bases at J; junction bases unmatched: 7. Germline V gene lookup returns CDR1 WSHSY and CDR2 SAAADI. CDR3 protein: CASSARQGGNYGYTF. The DNA for the CDR3 is TGCGCCAGCAGTGCTCGGCAGGGGGGCAACTATGGCTACACCTTC.

The chain recombines TRBV23-1 with TRBJ2-2; 9 bases fit TRBD1. TRBV23-1 is given ORF status, its function remaining uncertain. This CDR3 has 18 residues. The V and J ends lost 2 bases and 1 base, in that order; junction bases with no gene match: 8. The CDR3 DNA is TGCGCCAGCAGTCAAATTAGTCGGGGACAGGGGAACACCGGGGAGCTGTTTTTT. Amino acids: CASSQISRGQGNTGELFF.

The CDR3 DNA is TGTGCCAGCTCACCACCAGGGACAGGGGGTTATGGCAATGAGCAGTTCTTC. Amino acids: CASSPPGTGGYGNEQFF. The chain is built from TRBV18 and TRBJ2-1; 11 bases agree with TRBD1. Trimming took 0 bases from V and 6 from J; bases not matched to a gene: 7. Germline V lookup: CDR1 KGHSH, CDR2 LQKENI. The CDR3 spans 17 residues.

This clonotype was observed a handful of times. This sequence joins TRBV7-9 and TRBJ2-1; 7 positions agree with TRBD2. J lost 0 bases, V lost 4 bases, and 3 bases had no gene match. The CDR3 is 15 amino acids. Germline values: CDR1 SEHNR, CDR2 FQNEAQ (reference sequence). The CDR3 loop reads CASSSREGSYNEQFF. DNA of the CDR3: TGTGCCAGCAGCTCCAGGGAGGGCTCCTACAATGAGCAGTTCTTC.

CDR3 DNA sequence: TGCAGCGTTGGGAGGGGTGGAAAACAAGAGACCCAGTACTTC. Its protein product is CSVGRGGKQETQYF. This chain connects TRBV29-1 to TRBJ2-5, with D possibly matching TRBD2 (6 bases). CDR3 length equals 14 residues. V was cut by 4 bases and J by 2 bases, with 14 bases left in between. Germline V gene sequence: CDR1 SQVTM, CDR2 ANQGSEA. Drawing the rest from reference TRBV29-1 and TRBJ2-5, the complete variable domain is SAVISQKPSRDICQRGTSLTIQCQVDSQVTMMFWYRQQPGQSLTLIATANQGSEATYESGFVIDKFPISRPNLTFSTLTVSNMSPEDSSIYLCSVGRGGKQETQYFGPGTRLLVL.

V gene TRBV5-6 combines with J gene TRBJ2-5; 8 bases are shared with TRBD2. The CDR3 consists of 15 residues. V lost 1 base and J lost 4; bases outside the gene matches: 6. Germline lookup yields CDR1 SGHDT and CDR2 YYEEEE. The DNA for the CDR3 is TGTGCCAGCAGCTTGTTACGGGGGGGCCGAGAGACCCAGTACTTC. It codes for CASSLLRGGRETQYF.

The rearrangement joins TRBV19 to TRBJ2-2; a weak D match, TRBD1 (6 bases). The CDR3 spans 17 residues. The germline gives CDR1 LNHDA, CDR2 SQIVND (reference sequence). Trimming took off 1 base at V and 3 bases at J, with 15 bases between the two ends. In nucleotides, the CDR3 is TGTGCCAGTAGTATAGGGGTCACAGGGTCGGACACCGGGGAGCTGTTTTTT. It encodes CASSIGVTGSDTGELFF.

This clonotype has just a few counts. The rearrangement joins TRBV30 to TRBJ1-5; maybe TRBD1 (6 bases). The CDR3 is 17 residues long. Germline lookup yields CDR1 GTSNPN and CDR2 SVGIG (reference sequence). The V gene lost 3 bases and the J gene lost 6 bases, with 24 bases spanning the gap. CDR3 coding DNA: TGTGCCTGGAGCTCTCGTGAGGGGGGGCGCAGGGGTCAGCCCCAGCATTTT. Translation gives CAWSSREGGRRGQPQHF.